This T cell receptor beta chain originates from a study of T cell responses to AZD1222 COVID-19 vaccine. The method was immunoSEQ multiplex PCR; TCRdb's version includes in-frame clones alone and lacks a portion of them. The sample includes some 200,000 clones, approximately 95% seen only once; the top ten take 3% to 5%. The V and J ends lost 7 bases and 6 bases, in that order; junction bases with no gene match: 10. The V gene's germline CDR1 is SNHLY and CDR2 FYNNEI. This CDR3 contains 14 residues. The sequence came from an adult in good health. The chain uses TRBV2 and TRBJ2-7, with 9 bases identical to TRBD1. Sequencing used peripheral blood, obtained on day 0 of AZD1222 vaccination. The DNA of the CDR3 is TGTGCCAGCAAGGGGATACAGGGGGCGGCCGAGCAGTACTTC. Translation: CASKGIQGAAEQYF.